The 10 T cell receptor beta chains below were found in one sample sequenced in a study of CD8+ T cells in alopecia areata. RNA was isolated and reverse transcribed to cDNA, the sequencing template. Here immunoSEQ multiplex PCR was the method, and the copy in TCRdb shows in-frame clones only, minus some. The sample consists of some 200,000 clones, just over 55% of them appearing once. Sequencing was done on a sample of CD8+ T cells sorted from blood. These receptors were taken from a human donor in good health.

V gene TRBV27 combines with J gene TRBJ1-5; unclear D gene. CDR1 and CDR2 (germline): MNHEY, SMNVEV (reference sequence). The CDR3 spans 17 residues. Trimming cost V 5 bases and J 2 bases, with 19 bases left between them. This CDR3 reads CASSPEGSRWGNQPQHF. The CDR3 DNA sequence: TGTGCCAGCAGTCCTGAGGGCAGTCGATGGGGCAATCAGCCCCAGCATTTT.

This clone occurred a few times. The V gene is TRBV14, the J gene TRBJ2-5, with 10 bases matching TRBD1. J lost 5 bases, V lost 0 bases, and 3 bases had no gene match. The germline CDR1 and CDR2 sequences are SGHDN and FVKESK. This CDR3 contains 15 residues. In nucleotides, the CDR3 is TGTGCCAGCAGCCAAGAGGGGACAGGGGACGAGACCCAGTACTTC. Its translation is CASSQEGTGDETQYF.

Only a few counts were recorded for this clone. V is TRBV9 and J is TRBJ2-5, with D possibly being TRBD1 (5 bases). Germline assignment: CDR1 SGDLS and CDR2 YYNGEE. CDR3 length: 14 residues. Between the trimmed V and J ends, which lost 0 bases and 2 bases, there was a span of 8 bases. CDR3 loop: CASSVAAGQETQYF. CDR3 bases: TGTGCCAGCAGCGTAGCGGCAGGGCAAGAGACCCAGTACTTC.

V gene TRBV4-1 combines with J gene TRBJ2-7; TRBD1 aligns across 10 bases. CDR1 is MGHRA and CDR2 is YSYEKL in the germline V gene. This CDR3 contains 14 residues. V lost 4 bases and J lost 5; bases outside the gene matches: 5. The DNA of the CDR3 is TGCGCCAGCAGCCGGGGACAGGGGCTCGACGAGCAGTACTTC. It is translated as CASSRGQGLDEQYF.

DNA of the CDR3: TGCGCCAGCAGCTTCGGACAGGGGGACTACAATGAGCAGTTCTTC. Translated, it gives CASSFGQGDYNEQFF. The rearrangement joins TRBV5-1 to TRBJ2-1; 10 nucleotides line up with TRBD1. Looked up from germline, CDR1 is SGHRS and CDR2 is YFSETQ. The CDR3 totals 15 residues. J gave up 3 bases and V 2 bases, and 2 bases lay outside the gene matches. Complete variable domain (other parts from reference TRBV5-1 and TRBJ2-1): KAGVTQTPRYLIKTRGQQVTLSCSPISGHRSVSWYQQTPGQGLQFLFEYFSETQRNKGNFPGRFSGRQFSNSRSEMNVSTLELGDSALYLCASSFGQGDYNEQFFGPGTRLTVL.

This chain uses TRBV9 with TRBJ1-3; D unresolved. The CDR3 has 14 residues. Germline CDR1 is SGDLS and CDR2 is YYNGEE. Trimming removed 2 bases at V and 0 bases at J, with 6 bases between. The CDR3 sequence is CASSVWGSGNTIYF. The CDR3 nucleotides are TGTGCCAGCAGCGTCTGGGGCTCTGGAAACACCATATATTTT.

The V gene is TRBV29-1, the J gene TRBJ1-3; D is perhaps TRBD1 (5 bases). Trimming stripped 6 bases from V and 2 bases from J, with 14 bases between. In germline, CDR1 is SQVTM, CDR2 ANQGSEA. CDR3 length: 14 residues. The CDR3 here is CSVPVGEAGNTIYF. The CDR3 DNA is TGCAGCGTCCCCGTGGGGGAGGCTGGAAACACCATATATTTT.

In this sample, this clone turned up a few times. The chain uses TRBV10-3 and TRBJ2-7, with D possibly being TRBD1 (5 bases). Germline CDR1 reads ENHRY; CDR2 reads SYGVKD. This CDR3 comprises 11 residues. Between the trimmed V and J ends, which lost 10 bases and 6 bases, there was a span of 13 bases. CDR3 coding DNA: TGTGCCACGGGCCCAGGGCGCGAGCAGTACTTC. It codes for CATGPGREQYF.

This clone was observed once. The J gene is TRBJ1-2, the V gene TRBV6-1; D gene uncertain. The CDR3 extends over 13 amino acids. Trimming removed 6 bases from V and 8 bases from J, with 16 bases in between. CDR1 is MNHNS, CDR2 SASEGT, per germline. In DNA form, the CDR3 reads TGTGCCAGCAGCGAGTTCGGGCCTAGGGGCTACACCTTC. Translated, it gives CASSEFGPRGYTF.

The chain couples TRBV5-1 to TRBJ1-1; D gene unclear. CDR3 size: 11 residues. CDR1 and CDR2 (germline): SGHRS, YFSETQ. V lost 7 bases and J lost 6, with 10 bases in between. This chain's CDR3 is CASGLGSEAFF. The CDR3, as DNA: TGCGCCAGCGGTCTAGGGTCTGAAGCTTTCTTT.